A single sample gave rise to the 8 T cell receptor beta chains below, sequenced in a study of blood T cell repertoires in COVID-19. Sequencing was performed with immunoSEQ multiplex PCR; in TCRdb, only in-frame clones are kept and a portion is missing. Among around 76,000 clones, roughly 89% were seen once, and the ten largest hold 5.8%. The sample consisted of peripheral blood. The origin of the receptors is a human donor in a cohort sampled during active COVID-19.

This clone was observed a single time. The V gene is TRBV5-5, the J gene TRBJ1-2; 7 bases line up with TRBD1. After removal of 1 base from V and 4 bases from J, the junction contained 4 bases not matched to a gene. The V gene's germline CDR1 is SGHKS and CDR2 YYEKEE (reference sequence). The CDR3 extends over 14 amino acids. CDR3 sequence: CASSLRGPGYGYTF. For the CDR3, the DNA is TGTGCCAGCAGCTTGAGGGGGCCAGGCTATGGCTACACCTTC. The full variable domain, completed using reference TRBV5-5 and TRBJ1-2, is DAGVTQSPTHLIKTRGQQVTLRCSPISGHKSVSWYQQVLGQGPQFIFQYYEKEERGRGNFPDRFSARQFPNYSSELNVNALLLGDSALYLCASSLRGPGYGYTFGSGTRLTVV.

The CDR3 sequence is CASSFKPGRETQYF. CDR3 nucleotides: TGCGCCAGCAGTTTTAAACCAGGGCGAGAGACCCAGTACTTC. V gene TRBV5-1 combines with J gene TRBJ2-5, with a weak D call TRBD1 (5 bases). Germline CDR1 reads SGHRS; CDR2 reads YFSETQ. The CDR3 has 14 residues. Deletions cut 5 bases from V and 4 bases from J, with 15 bases between.

V and J are TRBV13 and TRBJ2-5; 8 bases match TRBD2. Germline V lookup: CDR1 PRHDT, CDR2 FYEKMQ (reference sequence). V was clipped by 5 bases and J by 4 bases; unmatched bases: 9. The CDR3 totals 15 residues. The CDR3 nucleotides read TGTGCCAGCAGCGGCTCGGGGGGGAACGGAGAGACCCAGTACTTC. As protein: CASSGSGGNGETQYF.

The chain employs TRBV7-9 and TRBJ1-2, with TRBD1 matching over 10 bases. Trimming took 4 bases from V and 6 from J; bases not matched to a gene: 5. Germline loops: CDR1 SEHNR, CDR2 FQNEAQ (reference sequence). The CDR3 is 14 residues long. The CDR3 region is CASSYDRGLNGYTF. CDR3 nucleotide sequence: TGTGCCAGCAGCTACGACAGGGGGCTTAATGGCTACACCTTC.

The chain joins TRBV2 to TRBJ2-7, with D tentatively TRBD2 (5 bases). CDR1 and CDR2 (germline): SNHLY, FYNNEI. This CDR3 has 14 amino acids. Trimming left V 3 bases short and J 4 bases short, with 13 bases between. Written as DNA, the CDR3 is TGTGCCAGCAGTGACAGGAGGTTTCGGTACGAGCAGTACTTC. Translating it yields CASSDRRFRYEQYF.

This clone was detected only once. The chain couples TRBV3-1 (or the pseudogene TRBV3-2) to TRBJ2-5; TRBD2 matches at 8 bases. Per germline, CDR1 LGHDT and CDR2 YNNKEL (reference sequence). The junction had 7 bases not matched to a gene; V was cut back by 7 bases and J by 3 bases. The CDR3 has 14 amino acids. The CDR3 DNA sequence: TGTGCCAGCACATTCCTAGCGGGTGAAGAGACCCAGTACTTC. Its protein product is CASTFLAGEETQYF.

This clone has a handful of counts. The CDR3 is CASSPRGLAGLEQFF. Here the CDR3 DNA reads TGTGCCAGCAGCCCTCGTGGACTAGCGGGACTTGAGCAGTTCTTC. The V and J genes are TRBV14 and TRBJ2-1, with 12 bases that match TRBD2. The trim removed 4 bases at V and 9 bases at J, leaving 7 bases unmatched. Germline V gene sequence: CDR1 SGHDN, CDR2 FVKESK. This CDR3 contains 15 residues. The variable domain in full, with the rest retrieved from reference TRBV14 and TRBJ2-1, is EAGVTQFPSHSVIEKGQTVTLRCDPISGHDNLYWYRRVMGKEIKFLLHFVKESKQDESGMPNNRFLAERTGGTYSTLKVQPAELEDSGVYFCASSPRGLAGLEQFFGPGTRLTVL.

V gene TRBV9 combines with J gene TRBJ1-2; a weak D match, TRBD1 (5 bases). The germline CDR1 and CDR2 sequences are SGDLS and YYNGEE. The CDR3 spans 14 residues. Trimming cost V 4 bases and J 5 bases, with 15 bases left between them. The chain's CDR3 is CASSLMTASYGYTF. The CDR3 region has the DNA TGTGCCAGCAGCCTAATGACAGCTTCGTATGGCTACACCTTC. The full variable domain, its missing parts supplied by reference TRBV9 and TRBJ1-2, is DSGVTQTPKHLITATGQRVTLRCSPRSGDLSVYWYQQSLDQGLQFLIQYYNGEERAKGNILERFSAQQFPDLHSELNLSSLELGDSALYFCASSLMTASYGYTFGSGTRLTVV.